This T cell receptor (beta chain) was identified during a study of CD8+CD57+ T cells in acquired aplastic anemia. This clonotype occurred a few times. The germline V gene has CDR1 LGHDT and CDR2 YNNKEL (reference sequence). V lost 1 base and J 5 bases, leaving 17 bases between the germline ends. CDR3 length: 17 residues. In patients chosen for sequencing, flow cytometry had shown CD8+CD57+ cell expansion. The TCR beta profiling, which covered VDJ combination and CDR3 sequence, was carried out using genomic DNA as the template. TCRdb redid the calling of the reads with MiXCR, one entry per CDR3 protein. The sample carries fewer than 250,000 distinct CDR3 sequences, 45% to 50% recorded once.

The sequenced sample consisted of sorted CD4+, CD8+, or CD8+CD57+ T cells (not recorded which) from PBMCs. The J gene is TRBJ2-2, the V gene TRBV3-1; possible D gene TRBD2, 6 bases. The receptor was isolated from a human donor with aplastic anemia. In nucleotides, the CDR3 is TGTGCCAGCAGCCAAGTTGGAGGGCCCGAAGGAACCGGGGAGCTGTTTTTT. Protein product: CASSQVGGPEGTGELFF.